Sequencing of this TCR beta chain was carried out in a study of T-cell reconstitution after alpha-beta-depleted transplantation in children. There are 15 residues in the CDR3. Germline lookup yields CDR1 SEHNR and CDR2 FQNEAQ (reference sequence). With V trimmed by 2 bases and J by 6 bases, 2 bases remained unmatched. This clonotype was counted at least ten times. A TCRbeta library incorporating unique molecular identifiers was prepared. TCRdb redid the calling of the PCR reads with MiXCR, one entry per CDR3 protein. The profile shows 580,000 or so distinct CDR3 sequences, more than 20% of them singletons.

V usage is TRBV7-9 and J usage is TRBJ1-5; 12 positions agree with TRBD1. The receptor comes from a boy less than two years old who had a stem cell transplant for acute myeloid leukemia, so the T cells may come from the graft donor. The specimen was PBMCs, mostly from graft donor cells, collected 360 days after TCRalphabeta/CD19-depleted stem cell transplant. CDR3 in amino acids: CASSLMGQGAQPQHF. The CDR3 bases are TGTGCCAGCAGCTTAATGGGACAGGGGGCTCAGCCCCAGCATTTT.